This T cell receptor beta chain was recorded in a study of breast tumors, draining lymph nodes, adjacent tissues listed by TCRdb under 2016. In the study overall: In breast cancer patients, the study compared the TCR beta repertoires of tumor, adjacent nontumor tissue and axillary lymph nodes. The study aimed to assess the relationships and possible T-cell exchange between tumor, surrounding tissue and draining lymph node repertoires in human breast cancer.

At the junction V is shortened by 6 bases and J by 4 bases, with 9 bases in between. From a lookup of the germline V gene, CDR1 and CDR2 are SNHLY and FYNNEI. The CDR3 sequence holds 12 residues, the cysteine and phenylalanine included. Only the CDR3 region is kept as DNA, spanning 36 bases read in frame from base 1. This clonotype has a count of ten or more. The clone's antigen remains unknown. Per-base qualities were not stored, and no clone one base away is much larger. TCRdb lists the instrument as Illumina HiSeq 2000. TCR beta chain libraries were generated through multiplex PCR amplification. The amplified TCR beta chain products were analyzed by high-throughput sequencing. TCRdb trimmed public reads at Q25 via fastp, called clones via MiXCR and kept in-frame beta chains. Rows merge per CDR3 protein into single entries with the most common DNA and genes. The table for this sample lists 100,000 or so distinct CDR3 sequences; approximately 21% of them were counted only once. The ten largest clones add up to approximately 1.3% of the sample.

The axillary draining lymph nodes of breast cancer patients were the source of the lymph node samples. Broad study findings and their caveats: Tumor T-cell repertoires showed less diversity than lymph node repertoires and more diversity than nontumor tissue repertoires, and tumor T-cell repertoires showed preferential V and J gene usage. In luminal-like breast cancer, tumor and nontumor tissue repertoires resembled each other significantly more than in basal-like breast cancer. The conclusion that tumor T cells originate in lymph nodes was presented as consistent with a hypothesis rather than as directly demonstrated. The data were considered consistent with most tumor T cells being derived from the lymph node and subsequently expanding within tumor tissue.

The chain was built from TRBV2 and TRBJ1-2, with the identity of the D gene unclear. The specimen was axillary lymph node tissue. This clonotype was obtained from a female donor with breast cancer. Some clones in this sample may be carry-over from other donors' samples. The DNA sequence is TGTGCCAGCAGCCCAGGCCCCTATGGCTACACCTTC. Its amino acids are CASSPGPYGYTF.